This T cell receptor (beta chain) derives from a study of Graves' ophthalmopathy and Graves' hyperthyroidism. Trimming stripped 0 bases from V and 6 bases from J, with 15 bases between. Germline values: CDR1 GTSNPN, CDR2 SVGIG (reference sequence). The CDR3 has 14 residues. Amplification targeted the TCR beta CDR3 regions, with RNA transcripts as the source material. The library came from an HTBI-primed first-round RT-PCR and a second-round multiplex PCR. TCRdb analysed the multiplex PCR reads with MiXCR anew, one entry per CDR3 protein. This table holds about 400,000 distinct CDR3 sequences, around 19% found once. This clonotype qualifies as medium-sized. Its antigen is not identified. Study-wide results and limits: Ophthalmopathy progression predictions by the model showed nearly 75% specificity and over 60% sensitivity.

Each donor who had ophthalmopathy showed moderate-to-severe activity, a CAS of ≥3, a NOSPECS of ≥4, and a duration under 3 months. Sequenced: peripheral blood. The chain joins TRBV30 to TRBJ2-7, with D possibly TRBD2 on 5 matching bases. The TCR originated in a woman aged 18-29 years with Graves' ophthalmopathy. The CDR3 loop is CAWSVLTGSREQYF. DNA of the CDR3: TGTGCCTGGAGTGTACTAACGGGGTCTCGCGAGCAGTACTTC.